These 16 T cell receptor beta chains came from one sample sequenced in a study of blood T cell repertoires in COVID-19. Produced via immunoSEQ multiplex PCR; TCRdb's table is partial and in-frame only. The sample records 250,000 to 350,000 clones, roughly 90% being singletons. The material sequenced was peripheral blood. These TCRs come from a woman aged 55-69 years with acute or convalescent COVID-19.

The rearrangement links TRBV28 to TRBJ1-2; D possibly corresponds to TRBD1 (5 bases). V lost 10 bases and J lost 2, with 11 bases in between. Germline V lookup: CDR1 MDHEN, CDR2 SYDVKM. CDR3 length equals 12 residues. The CDR3 protein is CATVDSNYGYTF. Written as DNA, the CDR3 is TGTGCCACCGTAGACAGCAACTATGGCTACACCTTC.

The chain has TRBV10-3 and TRBJ2-3; 10 bases map to TRBD1. Germline-derived CDR1 and CDR2 are ENHRY and SYGVKD. The CDR3 consists of 14 residues. Trimming took 8 bases from V and 6 from J; bases not matched to a gene: 8. The CDR3 nucleotides read TGTGCCATCGATGGGACAGGGGAGTTTGATACGCAGTATTTT. Amino acids: CAIDGTGEFDTQYF.

The chain carries TRBV5-1 and TRBJ1-2, with TRBD1 as a possible D gene (6 bases). The CDR3 spans 16 residues. Trimming stripped 2 bases from V and 8 bases from J, with 22 bases between. Germline V gene data show CDR1 as SGHRS and CDR2 as YFSETQ. The CDR3 loop is CASSLNRQAISGGYTF. In nucleotides, the CDR3 is TGCGCCAGCAGCTTAAACCGACAGGCGATCAGCGGCGGCTACACCTTC.

V gene TRBV6-5 combines with J gene TRBJ2-1; 13 bases match TRBD2. Germline V gene data show CDR1 as MNHEY and CDR2 as SVGAGI. This CDR3 is 14 amino acids long. Germline trimming cut 10 bases from V and 7 bases from J; bases unmatched to any gene: 7. The CDR3: CATKLAGGRNEQFF. The CDR3 region has the DNA TGTGCCACCAAACTAGCGGGGGGGCGTAATGAGCAGTTCTTC.

The chain has TRBV3-1 (or the pseudogene TRBV3-2) and TRBJ2-3, with a tentative D call TRBD1 (5 bases). V lost 2 bases to trimming and J lost 6 bases, with 6 bases between them. Germline values: CDR1 LGHDT, CDR2 YNNKEL (reference sequence). CDR3 size: 12 residues. CDR3 residues: CASSQRGDTQYF. The CDR3 DNA sequence: TGTGCCAGCAGCCAAAGGGGCGATACGCAGTATTTT.

The rearrangement joins TRBV28 to TRBJ1-2; 11 bases line up with TRBD1. CDR3 length: 14 amino acids. Germline V lookup: CDR1 MDHEN, CDR2 SYDVKM. The junction had 3 bases not matched to a gene; V was cut back by 5 bases and J by 4 bases. The CDR3 DNA is TGTGCCAGCAGTCCGGGGACAGGGGGCTATGGCTACACCTTC. It yields the protein CASSPGTGGYGYTF.

This chain uses TRBV7-9 with TRBJ2-1; the D gene is possibly TRBD1 (6 bases). The CDR3 runs 16 residues. V dropped 5 bases and J dropped 8 bases, with 22 bases sitting between them. CDR1 and CDR2 from the germline V gene are SEHNR and FQNEAQ (reference sequence). The CDR3 DNA is TGTGCCAGCAGCCCGGACAGCTTCTTGGGATATGATGAGCAGTTCTTC. This encodes CASSPDSFLGYDEQFF.

V gene TRBV7-2 combines with J gene TRBJ2-3; 9 nucleotides align to TRBD1. Germline V gene lookup returns CDR1 SGHTA and CDR2 FQGNSA. The V gene end was trimmed by 9 bases and the J gene end by 1 base; junction bases not matched to a gene: 8. The CDR3 is made up of 15 amino acids. The CDR3 here is CASSDRDRGTDTQYF. For the CDR3, the DNA is TGTGCCAGTTCAGACCGGGACAGGGGCACAGATACGCAGTATTTT. The complete variable domain, with remaining parts taken from reference TRBV7-2 and TRBJ2-3, reads GAGVSQSPSNKVTEKGKDVELRCDPISGHTALYWYRQSLGQGLEFLIYFQGNSAPDKSGLPSDRFSAERTGGSVSTLTIQRTQQEDSAVYLCASSDRDRGTDTQYFGPGTRLTVL.

The chain carries TRBV7-2 and TRBJ1-2; TRBD1 aligns across 7 bases. The CDR3 covers 14 residues. V shed 3 bases and J 4 bases; nucleotides not matched to a gene: 5. Looked up from germline, CDR1 is SGHTA and CDR2 is FQGNSA. CDR3: CASSFDRVAYGYTF. The CDR3 DNA sequence: TGTGCCAGCAGCTTCGACAGGGTGGCCTATGGCTACACCTTC.

The rearrangement uses TRBV7-2 and TRBJ1-2; 9 bases match TRBD1. The CDR3 has 17 amino acids. The J segment lost 0 bases and the V segment lost 5 bases, leaving 10 bases of the junction unmatched. CDR1 is SGHTA and CDR2 is FQGNSA in the germline V gene. This chain's CDR3 is CASSPDVQGASNYGYTF. As DNA, the CDR3 is TGTGCCAGCAGCCCCGACGTACAGGGGGCCTCTAACTATGGCTACACCTTC. Using reference TRBV7-2 and TRBJ1-2 for the parts outside the CDR3, the full variable domain is GAGVSQSPSNKVTEKGKDVELRCDPISGHTALYWYRQSLGQGLEFLIYFQGNSAPDKSGLPSDRFSAERTGGSVSTLTIQRTQQEDSAVYLCASSPDVQGASNYGYTFGSGTRLTVV.

The rearrangement uses TRBV19 and TRBJ1-2; D remains unclear. Germline CDR1 reads LNHDA; CDR2 reads SQIVND (reference sequence). The CDR3 has 15 amino acids. Trimming took 5 bases from V and 0 from J, leaving 13 bases between them. In DNA, the CDR3 is TGTGCCAGTAGTTCCCCACAGAGCACTAACTATGGCTACACCTTC. It specifies CASSSPQSTNYGYTF.

The CDR3 DNA reads as TGTGCCAGCAGCTCCGGGTCTTATGGCTACACCTTC. It translates to CASSSGSYGYTF. The chain recombines TRBV28 with TRBJ1-2, with D hard to call. Trimming removed 6 bases at V and 5 bases at J, with 10 bases between. Germline assignment: CDR1 MDHEN and CDR2 SYDVKM. CDR3 size: 12 residues.

This chain uses TRBV28 with TRBJ2-3, with 7 bases aligning to TRBD2. CDR3 length equals 22 residues. The trim removed 4 bases at V and 2 bases at J, leaving 27 bases unmatched. CDR1 and CDR2 from the germline V gene are MDHEN and SYDVKM. CDR3 DNA sequence: TGTGCCAGCAGTTCCCCGGACGTAATTCATGTGACTAGCTTTTCTCCCACAGATACGCAGTATTTT. Encoded protein: CASSSPDVIHVTSFSPTDTQYF.

The genes are TRBV5-1 and TRBJ2-1, with TRBD2 as a possible D gene (6 bases). Trimming stripped 0 bases from V and 7 bases from J, with 14 bases between. This CDR3 region has 15 residues. Per the germline V gene, CDR1 is SGHRS and CDR2 is YFSETQ. DNA of the CDR3: TGCGCCAGCAGCTTGGCGGCCGGGACTCTAAATGAGCAGTTCTTC. Translated: CASSLAAGTLNEQFF.

This clone was counted once. CDR3: CATSRGWLTDTQYF. The CDR3 coding sequence is TGTGCCACCAGCAGAGGATGGCTCACAGATACGCAGTATTTT. The J gene is TRBJ2-3, the V gene TRBV15; D call uncertain. Deletions cut 1 base from V and 2 bases from J, with 7 bases between. The CDR3 consists of 14 residues. The germline CDR1 and CDR2 sequences are LNHNV and YYDKDF (reference sequence).

In DNA, the CDR3 is TGCGCCAGCAGCTTGGGCAACTCGTATAATTCACCCCTCCACTTT. Translation: CASSLGNSYNSPLHF. The V and J genes are TRBV5-1 and TRBJ1-6; no reliable D call. With 0 bases removed from V and 4 bases from J, the gap between germline ends came to 8 bases. Germline V gene data show CDR1 as SGHRS and CDR2 as YFSETQ. CDR3 length: 15 amino acids.